This T cell receptor beta chain emerged from a study of T cell changes during pregnancy in multiple sclerosis. Assay: immunoSEQ multiplex PCR; the TCRdb copy retains only in-frame clones and omits some. The sample contains 90,000 to 95,000 clones, 85% to 95% of which appear only once. Trimming removed 7 bases from V and 2 bases from J, with 15 bases in between. This CDR3 has 15 residues. Germline lookup yields CDR1 SGHAT and CDR2 FQNNGV. The material sequenced was peripheral blood, taken before pregnancy. The source is a female donor with multiple sclerosis, enrolled in a pregnancy study. This rearrangement joins TRBV11-2 to TRBJ2-1, with D maybe TRBD2 (5 bases). This chain's CDR3 is CASNPGPGTYNEQFF. CDR3 coding DNA: TGTGCCAGCAACCCCGGTCCGGGGACCTACAATGAGCAGTTCTTC.